Here is one T cell receptor beta chain with its context. Its antigen is currently unknown. The source of the sample is a study of T cell responses to AZD1222 COVID-19 vaccine. Overall study: Pooled in the analysis were second doses at about 4 or about 12 weeks.

The assay was immunoSEQ multiplex PCR, and TCRdb's table has in-frame clones only and misses some. The profile shows about 150,000 clones, 90% to 95% of them singletons. Regarding the study as a whole: At baseline, seropositivity was found in only 5 to 7 AZD1222 recipients. The study sampled repertoires only after the peak T cell response. Dominant CD4 TCR responses targeted spike regions 160-218 and 743-854.

This clonotype was obtained from an adult in good health. The sequencing used peripheral blood, collected on day 0 of AZD1222 vaccination.

CDR3: CASGLDRMEQDQPQHF. The CDR3 coding sequence is TGTGCTAGTGGTTTGGATCGGATGGAACAGGACCAGCCCCAGCATTTT. J is TRBJ1-5 and V is TRBV12-5; tentative D call: TRBD1 (5 bases). Germline V CDR1 and CDR2: LGHNT, FRNRAP. The CDR3 is 16 amino acids. V was cut by 1 base and J by 7 bases, with 17 bases left in between.